One T cell receptor beta chain is described in this entry. Germline V lookup: CDR1 GTSNPN, CDR2 SVGIG (reference sequence). V lost 5 bases and J lost 8; bases outside the gene matches: 10. This CDR3 region has 15 residues. The record originates from a study of cytomegalovirus exposure and HLA in healthy donors. The PCR contained 60 Vbeta and 13 Jbeta primers. Repertoires were generated with immunoSEQ multiplex PCR, while TCRdb's copy carries only in-frame clones and drops some. The top ten hold about 12% of the sample, which has tens of thousands of clones, about two thirds seen once. The chain couples TRBV30 to TRBJ1-6, with TRBD1 matching over 9 bases. This sequence originates from a woman in her 40s in good health and CMV-seropositive. Material for sequencing was PBMCs. For the CDR3, the DNA is TGTGCCTGGGACCTAGGACAGGGGAGGGATTCACCCCTCCACTTT. Translated: CAWDLGQGRDSPLHF.